This T cell receptor (beta chain) was captured in a study of blood T cells in healthy people across ages. This clonotype was counted ten times or more. The use of a sample-barcoded 5' primer and a J-beta primer mix characterized a second PCR of about 7 to 12 cycles. TCRdb re-analysed the 5' RACE reads in MiXCR, keeping a single row per CDR3 protein. This table has 630,000 or so distinct CDR3 sequences, about 28% appearing once. Total RNA extraction produced at least 5 micrograms (per sample) for the study. The receptor was derived from a woman older than 75 in good health. The sequenced sample was blood.

This CDR3 is CASSLAPGAGSGANVLTF. The CDR3 region has the DNA TGTGCCAGCAGCTTAGCGCCGGGGGCGGGCTCTGGGGCCAACGTCCTGACTTTC. The V and J genes are TRBV7-9 and TRBJ2-6; D tentatively fits TRBD1 or TRBD2 (6 bases each). The length of the CDR3 is 18 residues. V lost 0 bases and J 0 bases, leaving 12 bases between the germline ends. Germline values: CDR1 SEHNR, CDR2 FQNEAQ (reference sequence).